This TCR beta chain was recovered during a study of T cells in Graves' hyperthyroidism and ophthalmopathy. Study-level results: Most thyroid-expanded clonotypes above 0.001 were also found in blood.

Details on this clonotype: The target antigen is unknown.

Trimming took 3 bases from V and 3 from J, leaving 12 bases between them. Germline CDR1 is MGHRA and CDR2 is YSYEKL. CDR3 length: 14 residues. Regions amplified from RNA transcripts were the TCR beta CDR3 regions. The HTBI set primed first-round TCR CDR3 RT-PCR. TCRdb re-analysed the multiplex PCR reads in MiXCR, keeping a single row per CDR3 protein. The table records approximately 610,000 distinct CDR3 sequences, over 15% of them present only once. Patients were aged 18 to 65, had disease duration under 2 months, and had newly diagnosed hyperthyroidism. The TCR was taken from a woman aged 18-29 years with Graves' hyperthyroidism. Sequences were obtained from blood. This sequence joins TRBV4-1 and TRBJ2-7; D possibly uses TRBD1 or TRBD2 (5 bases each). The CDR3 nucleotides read TGCGCCAGCAGCCAGCCGGGACGGAACTACGAGCAGTACTTC. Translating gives CASSQPGRNYEQYF.